This T cell receptor beta chain stems from a study of blood T cell repertoires in COVID-19. At the level of the study: Samples of COVID-19 (acute and convalescent) were obtained from the United States, Italy and Spain.

This clone was seen a single time. In the authors' methods: Amplifying reference gene primers gave estimates of nucleated cell counts. Generated by immunoSEQ multiplex PCR, the TCRdb table keeps only in-frame clones and is missing some. D and trimming were read from the DNA, whereas the V and J calls and clone size are those reported in that table. The data contain about 160,000 clones, over 70% of them singletons. This CDR3 comprises 16 residues. Germline assignment: CDR1 MRHNA and CDR2 SNTAGT. Trimming removed 3 bases from V and 0 bases from J; junction bases left unmatched: 5. This sequence was found in a woman aged 80 or over with active or convalescent COVID-19. The sequenced sample was peripheral blood. The rearrangement uses TRBV6-4 and TRBJ1-1; 9 bases match TRBD1. CDR3 DNA sequence: TGTGCCAGCAGTGAAGGGGACAGGGTCATGAACACTGAAGCTTTCTTT. This sequence encodes CASSEGDRVMNTEAFF.